This is a list of T cell receptor beta chains from one sample in a study of shared clonotypes between healthy human individuals. Clones were sequenced by immunoSEQ multiplex PCR, and TCRdb holds only the in-frame ones, with some missing. Of some 2,000,000 clones in the sample, 90% to 96% are singletons; the top ten hold around 0.13%. Sequencing used naive CD4+ T cells sorted from blood. The source is a young man in good health. The CDR3 runs from the conserved cysteine through the conserved F or W. The order of the fields is V gene, J gene, D gene, clone size, CDR3 protein, CDR3 DNA. A D gene is named only where the DNA matches it firmly. Where a row states a size, it is once, few, many or the class of an expanded clone; other rows omit it.

TRBV6-1	TRBJ2-3	NA	NA	CASSEVGQNTQYF	TGTGCCAGCAGTGAAGTAGGACAAAATACGCAGTATTTT
TRBV5-1	TRBJ2-5	NA	NA	CASSLAGQNQETQYF	TGCGCCAGCAGCTTGGCCGGACAGAACCAAGAGACCCAGTACTTC
TRBV19	TRBJ2-2	TRBD2	once	CASSITGLAGKNTGELFF	TGTGCCAGTAGTATAACGGGCCTAGCGGGAAAGAACACCGGGGAGCTGTTTTTT
TRBV10-1	TRBJ2-7	TRBD2	NA	CASSESLREDRQYF	TGCGCCAGCAGTGAGTCGTTGCGGGAGGATCGGCAGTACTTC
TRBV9	TRBJ1-1	NA	NA	CASSGQGRTEAFF	TGTGCCAGCAGCGGGCAGGGCCGGACTGAAGCTTTCTTT
TRBV4-1	TRBJ2-7	TRBD2	NA	CASSLTVMGGVSYEQYF	TGCGCCAGCAGCCTAACAGTTATGGGGGGGGTCTCCTACGAGCAGTACTTC
TRBV7-6	TRBJ2-2	TRBD2	NA	CASSLESRGVGELFF	TGTGCCAGCAGCTTAGAGTCCCGGGGGGTCGGGGAGCTGTTTTTT
TRBV2	TRBJ2-7	NA	NA	CASSPGTPYEQYF	TGTGCCAGCAGCCCCGGGACACCCTACGAGCAGTACTTC
TRBV5-1	TRBJ2-7	TRBD2	NA	CASSLGRLAGAYEQYF	TGCGCCAGCAGCTTGGGCAGACTAGCGGGGGCCTACGAGCAGTACTTC
TRBV4-3	TRBJ1-2	NA	NA	CASSQEPGPQSYGYTF	TGCGCCAGCAGCCAAGAACCGGGACCGCAGTCCTATGGCTACACCTTC
TRBV6-5	TRBJ2-2	NA	NA	CASSYRVVGEGELFF	TGTGCCAGCAGTTACCGTGTAGTAGGGGAAGGGGAGCTGTTTTTT
TRBV30	TRBJ2-3	NA	NA	CAWSHRVRITDTQYF	TGTGCCTGGAGCCACCGGGTTCGGATAACAGATACGCAGTATTTT
TRBV10-2	TRBJ2-7	TRBD1	NA	CASSEVQGYEQYF	TGCGCCAGCAGTGAGGTACAGGGGTACGAGCAGTACTTC
TRBV7-9	TRBJ2-2	NA	NA	CASSHADGELFF	TGTGCCAGCAGTCATGCGGACGGGGAGCTGTTTTTT
TRBV9	TRBJ2-5	TRBD2	NA	CASSEVPAGGQETQYF	TGTGCCAGCAGCGAGGTACCAGCGGGGGGGCAGGAGACCCAGTACTTC
TRBV7-2	TRBJ1-6	TRBD1	NA	CASRIGPGQGKSPLHF	TGTGCCAGCAGAATTGGCCCGGGACAGGGGAAATCACCCCTCCACTTT
TRBV29-1	TRBJ2-3	TRBD1	NA	CSVRQGSDTQYF	TGCAGCGTTCGACAGGGTTCAGATACGCAGTATTTT
TRBV6-5	TRBJ2-3	TRBD2	NA	CASKAGVSTDTQYF	TGTGCCAGCAAGGCGGGAGTGAGCACAGATACGCAGTATTTT